Following are 5 T cell receptor beta chains from one sample sequenced in a study of blood T cells in healthy people across ages. Through a sample-barcoded 5' primer and a J-beta primer mix, a second PCR was run for roughly 6 to 11 cycles. One entry per CDR3 protein, called by TCRdb with MiXCR from the 5' RACE reads. This sample has about 1,600,000 distinct CDR3 sequences, with roughly 40% found just once. The sequenced material came from blood. These receptors were obtained from a woman aged 18-35 years in good health.

The chain joins TRBV9 to TRBJ1-4, with D maybe TRBD1 (5 bases). V shed 2 bases and J shed 4 bases, with 15 bases lying between them. From germline, CDR1 is SGDLS and CDR2 YYNGEE. The length of the CDR3 is 16 residues. The CDR3 loop is CASSVSPGHFNEKLFF. In DNA form, the CDR3 reads TGTGCCAGCAGCGTTTCTCCGGGGCACTTTAATGAAAAACTGTTTTTT.

The chain is built from TRBV20-1 and TRBJ1-3, with TRBD1 as a possible D gene (5 bases). V lost 3 bases to trimming and J lost 1 base, with 7 bases between them. The CDR3 covers 13 residues. Germline CDR1 and CDR2: DFQATT and SNEGSKA (reference sequence). CDR3 region: CSASEGSGNTIYF. DNA for the CDR3: TGCAGTGCTAGTGAGGGGTCTGGAAACACCATATATTTT.

The chain has TRBV10-3 and TRBJ2-1; unclear D gene. CDR3 size: 12 residues. Germline values: CDR1 ENHRY, CDR2 SYGVKD. V was cut by 10 bases and J by 6 bases, with 13 bases left in between. CDR3 sequence reads: CATVPARNEQFF. CDR3 coding DNA: TGTGCCACTGTACCAGCCCGCAATGAGCAGTTCTTC.

A few counts support this clonotype. The chain is built from TRBV20-1 and TRBJ2-1; 7 nucleotides align to TRBD2. CDR3 length equals 15 residues. Germline CDR1 is DFQATT and CDR2 is SNEGSKA (reference sequence). The V and J ends lost 3 bases and 0 bases, in that order; junction bases with no gene match: 5. CDR3 sequence (DNA): TGCAGTGCTAGTCTGCGGGGGAGCTCCTACAATGAGCAGTTCTTC. Its protein is CSASLRGSSYNEQFF.

The rearrangement uses TRBV7-2 and TRBJ1-4; D is undetermined. The CDR3 covers 16 residues. Germline V gives CDR1 SGHTA, CDR2 FQGNSA. V shed 1 base and J shed 0 bases, with 9 bases lying between them. In DNA form, the CDR3 reads TGTGCCAGCAGCTTAGTGGGTGGGACAACTAATGAAAAACTGTTTTTT. Its translation is CASSLVGGTTNEKLFF.